A single sample is the source of the 7 T cell receptor beta chains below, sequenced in a study of CD8 T cells in Susac syndrome. With random hexamers, reverse transcription was performed on roughly 0.5 to 1 ug of RNA. MiXCR, applied by TCRdb to the immunoSEQ multiplex PCR reads, yields one record per CDR3 protein. The data hold fewer than 300,000 distinct CDR3 sequences, with approximately 84% observed a single time. Specimen: CD8+ T cells from PBMCs. Receptors originate from a human donor with multiple sclerosis.

V and J are TRBV18 and TRBJ2-7; TRBD1 aligns across 7 bases. Germline V gene data show CDR1 as KGHSH and CDR2 as LQKENI. V lost 0 bases and J lost 2; bases outside the gene matches: 13. The CDR3 spans 18 residues. CDR3 in DNA: TGTGCCAGCTCACCACCACCGGGACAGTCGTTGATACCCTACGAGCAGTACTTC. This gives the protein CASSPPPGQSLIPYEQYF.

The genes are TRBV27 and TRBJ2-2, with a weak D call TRBD1 (6 bases). The V end lost 10 bases, the J end lost 0 bases, and 12 bases lay between the germline ends. The germline CDR1 and CDR2 sequences are MNHEY and SMNVEV (reference sequence). This CDR3 is built from 14 residues. The CDR3 spells CATRDKANTGELFF. The CDR3 nucleotides read TGTGCCACACGGGACAAAGCGAACACCGGGGAGCTGTTTTTT.

This clonotype was found once. The V gene is TRBV27, the J gene TRBJ2-3; 7 nucleotides align to TRBD2. CDR1 and CDR2 from the germline V gene are MNHEY and SMNVEV (reference sequence). The CDR3 runs to 15 residues. Trimming cost V 3 bases and J 3 bases; bases outside gene matches: 6. This CDR3 reads CASSFRREPTDTQYF. In nucleotides, the CDR3 is TGTGCCAGCAGTTTTAGGCGGGAGCCTACAGATACGCAGTATTTT.

J is TRBJ1-2 and V is TRBV9; D is uncertain. V was clipped by 2 bases and J by 7 bases, with 9 bases between them. The CDR3 consists of 12 residues. Germline V gene lookup returns CDR1 SGDLS and CDR2 YYNGEE. The CDR3 DNA follows: TGTGCCAGCAGCGTCAGTAAGTTTGGCTACACCTTC. Its translation is CASSVSKFGYTF.

The chain recombines TRBV29-1 with TRBJ2-1; D gene unclear. The CDR3 is 10 residues long. Germline lookup yields CDR1 SQVTM and CDR2 ANQGSEA. Trimming took 0 bases from V and 10 from J, leaving 4 bases between them. The CDR3 DNA reads as TGCAGCGTTGAAGATCACGAGCAGTTCTTC. Translation gives CSVEDHEQFF.

This sequence joins TRBV27 and TRBJ1-1; D is possibly TRBD1 (5 bases). The CDR3 runs 13 residues. The V gene's germline CDR1 is MNHEY and CDR2 SMNVEV (reference sequence). Trimming took off 8 bases at V and 3 bases at J, with 13 bases between the two ends. CDR3 amino acids: CASGPGGYTEAFF. CDR3 nucleotides: TGTGCCAGCGGGCCCGGGGGGTACACTGAAGCTTTCTTT.

Remarks on this clonotype: At one of its ends the junction is not consistent with the germline gene, which may arise from a read error. The chain couples TRBV7-7 to TRBJ2-1; D is unresolved. There are 19 residues in the CDR3. Germline loops: CDR1 SSHAT, CDR2 FNYEAQ (reference sequence). CDR3 region: CASSLRRPAASNSYNEQFF. The CDR3 DNA follows: TGTGCTAGCAGCCTCCGCCGCCCTGCTGCGTCCAACTCCTACAATGAGCAGTTCTTC.